Here is one TCR beta chain with its context. Its antigen is not known. These data are taken from a study of CD8+ T cells in alopecia areata. Broader study findings: Throughout tofacitinib, many expanded lesional clones continued to persist in scalp and blood. Elevated clonality characterized lesional scalp relative to normal scalp, particularly in alopecia totalis/universalis. Compared with mice, patients displayed less clear TCR sharing, possibly for HLA-related reasons.

V lost 1 base and J lost 3, with 7 bases in between. In germline, CDR1 is SGHRS, CDR2 YFSETQ. The CDR3 contains 13 residues. The authors extracted RNA and reverse transcribed it into cDNA as the sequencing template. TCRdb keeps only in-frame clones here, not all; method: immunoSEQ multiplex PCR. The table includes some 130,000 clones, about 51% detected once. Treatment described: oral pan-JAK inhibitor, 5-10 mg twice daily. Specimens obtained from alopecia areata patients comprised lesional scalp punch biopsies and peripheral blood. The V call is TRBV5-1, the J call TRBJ1-1, with D hard to call. This clonotype was sampled from a human donor with alopecia areata. The input for sequencing was CD8+ T cells sorted from blood, taken at week 4, from a patient treated with tofacitinib. CDR3 nucleotide sequence: TGCGCCAGCAGCTTGACCGGCGACACTGAAGCTTTCTTT. Protein sequence: CASSLTGDTEAFF.